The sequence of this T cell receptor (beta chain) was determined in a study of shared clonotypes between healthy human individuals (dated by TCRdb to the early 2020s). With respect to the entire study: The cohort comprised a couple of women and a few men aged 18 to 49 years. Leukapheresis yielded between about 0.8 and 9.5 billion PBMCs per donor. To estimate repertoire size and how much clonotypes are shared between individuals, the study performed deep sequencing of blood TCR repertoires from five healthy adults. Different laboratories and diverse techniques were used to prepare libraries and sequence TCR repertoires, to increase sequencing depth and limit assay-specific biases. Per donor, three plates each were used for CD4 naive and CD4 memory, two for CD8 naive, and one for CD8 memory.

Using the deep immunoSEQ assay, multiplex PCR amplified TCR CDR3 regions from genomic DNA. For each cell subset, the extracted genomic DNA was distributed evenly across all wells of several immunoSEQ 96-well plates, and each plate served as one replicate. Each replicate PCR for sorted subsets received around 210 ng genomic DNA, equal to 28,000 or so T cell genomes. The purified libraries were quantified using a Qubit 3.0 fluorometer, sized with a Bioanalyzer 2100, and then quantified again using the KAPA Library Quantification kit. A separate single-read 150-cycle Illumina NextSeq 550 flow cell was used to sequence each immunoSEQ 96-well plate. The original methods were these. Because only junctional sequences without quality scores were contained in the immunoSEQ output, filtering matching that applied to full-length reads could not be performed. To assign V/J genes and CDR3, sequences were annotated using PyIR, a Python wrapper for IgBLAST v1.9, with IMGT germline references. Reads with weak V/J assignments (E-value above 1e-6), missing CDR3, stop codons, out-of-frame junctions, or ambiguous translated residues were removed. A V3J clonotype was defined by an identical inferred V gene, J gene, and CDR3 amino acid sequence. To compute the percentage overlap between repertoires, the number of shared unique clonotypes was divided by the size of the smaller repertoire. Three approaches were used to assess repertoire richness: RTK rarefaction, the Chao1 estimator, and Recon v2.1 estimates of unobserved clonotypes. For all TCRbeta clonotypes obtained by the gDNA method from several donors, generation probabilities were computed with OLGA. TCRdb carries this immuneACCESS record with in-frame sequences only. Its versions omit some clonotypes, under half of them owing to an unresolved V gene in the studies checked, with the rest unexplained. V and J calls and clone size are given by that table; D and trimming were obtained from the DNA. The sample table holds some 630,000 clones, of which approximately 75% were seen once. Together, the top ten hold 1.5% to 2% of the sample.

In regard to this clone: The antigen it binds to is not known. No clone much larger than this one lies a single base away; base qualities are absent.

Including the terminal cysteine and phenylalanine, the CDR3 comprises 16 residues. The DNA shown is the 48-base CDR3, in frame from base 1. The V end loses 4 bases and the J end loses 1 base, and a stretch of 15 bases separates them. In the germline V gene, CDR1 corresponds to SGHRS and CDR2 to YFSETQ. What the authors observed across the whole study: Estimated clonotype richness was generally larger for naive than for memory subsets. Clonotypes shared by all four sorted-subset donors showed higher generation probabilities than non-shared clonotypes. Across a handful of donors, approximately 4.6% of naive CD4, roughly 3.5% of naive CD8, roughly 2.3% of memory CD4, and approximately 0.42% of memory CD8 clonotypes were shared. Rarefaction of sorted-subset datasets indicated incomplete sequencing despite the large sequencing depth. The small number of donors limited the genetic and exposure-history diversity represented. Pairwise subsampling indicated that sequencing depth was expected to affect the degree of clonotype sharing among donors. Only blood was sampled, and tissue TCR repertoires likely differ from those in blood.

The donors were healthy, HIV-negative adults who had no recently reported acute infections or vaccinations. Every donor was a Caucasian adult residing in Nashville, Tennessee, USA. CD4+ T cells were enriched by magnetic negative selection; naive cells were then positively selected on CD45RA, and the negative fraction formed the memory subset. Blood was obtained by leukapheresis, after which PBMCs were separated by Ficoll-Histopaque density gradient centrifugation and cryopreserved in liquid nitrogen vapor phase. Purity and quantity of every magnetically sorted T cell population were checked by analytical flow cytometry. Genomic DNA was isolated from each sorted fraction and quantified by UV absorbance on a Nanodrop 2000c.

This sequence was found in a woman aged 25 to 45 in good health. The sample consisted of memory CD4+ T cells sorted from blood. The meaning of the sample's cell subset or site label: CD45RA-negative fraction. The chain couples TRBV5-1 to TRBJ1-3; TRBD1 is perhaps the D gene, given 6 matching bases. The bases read TGCGCCAGCAGCCTCGGACAGTTTCTATCTGGAAACACCATATATTTT. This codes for CASSLGQFLSGNTIYF.